This TCR beta chain was identified during a study of regulatory T cells in long-lasting Graves disease. This clonotype was detected only a few times. Its antigen remains unknown. Germline loops: CDR1 SEHNR, CDR2 FQNEAQ (reference sequence). The CDR3 consists of 15 residues. Trimming left V 6 bases short and J 2 bases short, with 11 bases between. Notes on the study in general: Whereas new patients shared about a thousand public clonotypes, persistent patients shared more, at 2,500 to 3,500. Persistent cases of Graves' showed reduced TCR diversity relative to newly diagnosed patients. TRBV28 was favored in persistent disease, as were TRBJ1-2 and TRBJ2-5.

Time point defined: persistent/refractory GD, antithyroid drugs over 5 years with positive TRAb. RNA from PBMCs was the source of the TCR library. Assembly of TCR beta libraries relied on iRepertoire HTBI primers together with Arm-PCR of CDR3 regions. From the multiplex PCR reads, TCRdb called clonotypes with MiXCR, one entry per CDR3 protein. The sample contains 350,000 to 500,000 distinct CDR3 sequences, roughly 21% of which appear only once. Sequenced here: peripheral blood mononuclear cells (PBMCs), sampled when the disease was refractory, from a patient treated with antithyroid drugs. This receptor was obtained from a female donor with Graves disease. This chain uses TRBV7-9 with TRBJ2-6; maybe TRBD2 (6 bases). The CDR3 coding sequence is TGTGCCAGCAGTCCCCGGGGGACTGGGGCCAACGTCCTGACTTTC. This sequence encodes CASSPRGTGANVLTF.